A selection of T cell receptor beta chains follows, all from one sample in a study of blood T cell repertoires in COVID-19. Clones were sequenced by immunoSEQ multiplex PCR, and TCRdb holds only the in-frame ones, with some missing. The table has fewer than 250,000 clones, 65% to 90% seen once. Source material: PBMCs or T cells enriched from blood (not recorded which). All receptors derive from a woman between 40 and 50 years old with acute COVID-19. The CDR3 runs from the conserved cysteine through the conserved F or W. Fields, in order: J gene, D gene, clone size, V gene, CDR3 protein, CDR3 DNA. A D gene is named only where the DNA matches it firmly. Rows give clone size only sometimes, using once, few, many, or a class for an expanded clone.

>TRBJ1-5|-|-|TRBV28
CASSTRAGVQPQHF
TGTGCCAGCAGTACTCGGGCCGGGGTACAGCCCCAGCATTTT
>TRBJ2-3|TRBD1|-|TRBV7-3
CASSTGQGPSDTQYF
TGTGCCAGCAGCACCGGACAGGGGCCCTCGGATACGCAGTATTTT
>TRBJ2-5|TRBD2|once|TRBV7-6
CASSRGLAGWETQYF
TGTGCCAGCAGCCGCGGACTAGCGGGGTGGGAGACCCAGTACTTC
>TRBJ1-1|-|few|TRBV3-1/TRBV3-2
CASSQNRARTEAFF
TGTGCCAGCAGCCAGAACAGGGCGAGGACTGAAGCTTTCTTT
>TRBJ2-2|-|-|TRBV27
CASSLFQVVGTGELFF
TGTGCCAGCAGTTTATTCCAGGTTGTTGGCACCGGGGAGCTGTTTTTT
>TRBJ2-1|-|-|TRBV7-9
CASSQQGPSYNEQFF
TGTGCCAGCAGCCAACAGGGCCCATCCTACAATGAGCAGTTCTTC
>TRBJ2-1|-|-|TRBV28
CASSLLGNEQFF
TGTGCCAGCAGTTTACTAGGAAATGAGCAGTTCTTC
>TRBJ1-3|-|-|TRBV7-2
CASSTYKTSGAGNTIYF
TGTGCCAGCAGCACCTACAAAACCTCAGGGGCTGGAAACACCATATATTTT
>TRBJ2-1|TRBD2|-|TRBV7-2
CASSLVGLGRNEQFF
TGTGCCAGCAGCTTAGTGGGACTAGGAAGGAATGAGCAGTTCTTC
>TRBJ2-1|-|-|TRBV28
CASIRRDLYNEQFF
TGTGCCAGCATCCGGCGGGACTTATACAATGAGCAGTTCTTC
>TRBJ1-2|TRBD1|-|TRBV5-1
CASSLQGTGGYTF
TGCGCCAGCAGCTTACAGGGGACGGGAGGCTACACCTTC
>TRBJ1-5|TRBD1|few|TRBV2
CASNRDSQNGQPQHF
TGTGCCAGCAATCGGGACAGTCAAAATGGTCAGCCCCAGCATTTT
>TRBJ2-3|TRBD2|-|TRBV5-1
CASSFISGTDTQYF
TGCGCCAGCAGCTTTATTAGCGGGACAGATACGCAGTATTTT
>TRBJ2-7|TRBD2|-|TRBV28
CASRKAGVVGEQYF
TGTGCCAGCAGAAAAGCGGGAGTGGTTGGAGAGCAGTACTTC
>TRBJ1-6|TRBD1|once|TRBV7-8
CASSPTFSGQSFWGYNSPLHF
TGTGCCAGCAGCCCTACATTCTCGGGACAGAGCTTCTGGGGGTATAATTCACCCCTCCACTTT
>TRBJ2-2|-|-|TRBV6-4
CASSVSSGNTGELFF
TGTGCCAGCAGTGTTTCATCGGGGAACACCGGGGAGCTGTTTTTT
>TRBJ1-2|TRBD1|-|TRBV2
CASSGTGPGKLSYGYTF
TGTGCCAGCAGTGGGACAGGGCCGGGTAAATTGTCTTATGGCTACACCTTC
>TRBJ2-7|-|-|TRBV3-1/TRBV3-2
CASSQGSSEGQYF
TGTGCCAGCAGCCAAGGGAGTAGCGAAGGGCAGTACTTC
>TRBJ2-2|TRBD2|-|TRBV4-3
CASSQYFGTSGSSGELFF
TGCGCCAGCAGCCAATATTTCGGGACTAGCGGGAGTTCCGGGGAGCTGTTTTTT
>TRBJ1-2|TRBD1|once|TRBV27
CASSRQGANGYTF
TGTGCCAGCAGTCGACAGGGGGCAAATGGCTACACCTTC
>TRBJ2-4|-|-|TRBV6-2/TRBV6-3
CASSFRASGNIQYF
TGTGCCAGCAGTTTTCGGGCCTCGGGGAACATTCAGTACTTC
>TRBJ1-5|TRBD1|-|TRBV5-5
CASSSDRVDQPQHF
TGTGCCAGCAGCTCGGACAGGGTCGATCAGCCCCAGCATTTT
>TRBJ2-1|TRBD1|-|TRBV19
CASSPTGTGYNEQFF
TGTGCCAGTAGTCCCACCGGGACAGGCTACAATGAGCAGTTCTTC
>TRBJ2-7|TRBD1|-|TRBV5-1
CASSLVGQGEQYF
TGCGCCAGCAGCTTGGTGGGACAGGGGGAGCAGTACTTC
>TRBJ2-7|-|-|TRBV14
CASSQEDSDYEQYF
TGTGCCAGCAGCCAAGAAGACAGCGACTACGAGCAGTACTTC
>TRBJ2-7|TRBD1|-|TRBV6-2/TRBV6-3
CASSGTGDHEQYF
TGTGCCAGCAGTGGAACAGGGGACCACGAGCAGTACTTC
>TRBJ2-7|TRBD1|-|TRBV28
CASRSTTGLGYEQYF
TGTGCCAGCAGATCAACGACAGGGTTGGGGTACGAGCAGTACTTC
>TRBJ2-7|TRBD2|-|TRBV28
CASRSAGGPYEQYF
TGTGCCAGCAGGTCAGCGGGAGGGCCTTACGAGCAGTACTTC
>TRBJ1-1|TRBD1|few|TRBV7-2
CASSRQGNTEAFF
TGTGCCAGCAGCCGACAGGGAAACACTGAAGCTTTCTTT
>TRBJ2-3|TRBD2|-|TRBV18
CASSTLTSGRPSRIKDTQYF
TGTGCCAGCTCAACCCTGACTAGCGGGAGGCCCTCAAGGATAAAAGATACGCAGTATTTT
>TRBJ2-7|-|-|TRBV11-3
CASGPGYEQYF
TGTGCCAGCGGGCCGGGGTACGAGCAGTACTTC
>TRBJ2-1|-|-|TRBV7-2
CASSRSEGHEQFF
TGTGCCAGCAGCCGGTCCGAGGGCCATGAGCAGTTCTTC
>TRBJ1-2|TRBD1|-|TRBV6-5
CASNILGTVGYTF
TGTGCCAGCAATATACTTGGGACAGTGGGCTACACCTTC
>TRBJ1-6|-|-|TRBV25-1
CASSRGGGSSPLHF
TGTGCCAGCAGTAGAGGTGGGGGCAGTTCACCCCTCCACTTT
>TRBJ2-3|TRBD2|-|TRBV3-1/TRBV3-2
CASSLLAGGSDTQYF
TGTGCCAGCAGCCTACTAGCGGGAGGGTCAGATACGCAGTATTTT
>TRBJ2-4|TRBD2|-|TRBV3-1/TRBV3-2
CASSFGTSGSKGF
TGTGCCAGCAGCTTCGGGACTAGCGGGAGTAAGGGCTTC
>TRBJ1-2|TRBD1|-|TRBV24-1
CATSDTGQGTQDYGYTF
TGTGCCACCAGTGACACCGGACAGGGGACCCAGGACTATGGCTACACCTTC
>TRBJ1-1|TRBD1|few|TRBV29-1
CSVTTGTTEAFF
TGCAGCGTGACGACAGGGACAACGGAAGCTTTCTTT
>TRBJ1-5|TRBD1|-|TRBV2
CASSKGQGAGQPQHF
TGTGCCAGCAGTAAGGGACAGGGGGCCGGACAGCCCCAGCATTTT
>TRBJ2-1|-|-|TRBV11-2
CASSLDFYNEQFF
TGTGCCAGCAGCTTAGACTTTTACAATGAGCAGTTCTTC
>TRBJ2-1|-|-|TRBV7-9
CASSNPDGSNEQFF
TGTGCCAGCAGCAATCCCGACGGGAGCAATGAGCAGTTCTTC
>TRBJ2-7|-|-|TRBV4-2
CASSQDQGYSYEQYF
TGTGCCAGCAGCCAAGATCAGGGCTACTCCTACGAGCAGTACTTC
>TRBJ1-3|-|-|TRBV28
CASSPPGRAGNTIYF
TGTGCCAGCAGCCCTCCGGGCAGGGCTGGAAACACCATATATTTT
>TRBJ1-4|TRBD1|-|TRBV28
CASSISGTGVGEKLFF
TGTGCCAGCAGTATCTCCGGGACAGGGGTTGGAGAAAAACTGTTTTTT
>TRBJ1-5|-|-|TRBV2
CASSEDRGNQPQHF
TGTGCCAGCAGTGAAGACAGGGGCAATCAGCCCCAGCATTTT
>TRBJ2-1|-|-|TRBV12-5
CASGLAVYNEQFF
TGTGCTAGTGGTTTGGCGGTATACAATGAGCAGTTCTTC